Below, one TCR beta chain is given with its context. The CDR3 covers 16 residues. Per the germline V gene, CDR1 is SNHLY and CDR2 is FYNNEI. The V end lost 6 bases, the J end lost 0 bases, and 15 bases lay between the germline ends. Authors' analysis steps: Nucleated cell number was recorded as an estimate derived from reference gene primer amplification. Produced via immunoSEQ multiplex PCR; TCRdb's table is partial and in-frame only. V, J and clone size are those of that table, while D and trimming were read from the DNA. The repertoire holds about 190,000 clones, with approximately 91% as singletons. These data are taken from a study of blood T cell repertoires in COVID-19. Overall study context: Material from acute and convalescent COVID-19 was sourced from the United States, Italy and Spain.

Sequencing was performed on peripheral blood. The genes are TRBV2 and TRBJ1-3; tentative D call: TRBD1 (5 bases). This sequence was found in a woman between 40 and 50 years old who had recovered from COVID-19. This CDR3 reads CASRPDSYFSGNTIYF. As DNA, the CDR3 is TGTGCCAGCAGACCTGACAGTTATTTCTCTGGAAACACCATATATTTT.